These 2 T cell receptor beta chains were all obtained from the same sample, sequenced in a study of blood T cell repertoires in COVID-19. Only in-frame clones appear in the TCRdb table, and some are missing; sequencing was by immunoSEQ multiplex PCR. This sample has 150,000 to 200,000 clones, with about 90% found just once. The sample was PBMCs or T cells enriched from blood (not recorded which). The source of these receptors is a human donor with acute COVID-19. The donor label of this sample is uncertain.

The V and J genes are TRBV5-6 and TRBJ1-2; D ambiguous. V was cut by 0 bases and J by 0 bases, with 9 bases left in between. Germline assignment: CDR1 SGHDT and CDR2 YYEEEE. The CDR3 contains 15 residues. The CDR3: CASSLVWGANYGYTF. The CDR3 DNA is TGTGCCAGCAGCTTGGTATGGGGAGCTAACTATGGCTACACCTTC. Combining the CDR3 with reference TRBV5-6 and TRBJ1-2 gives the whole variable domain DAGVTQSPTHLIKTRGQQVTLRCSPKSGHDTVSWYQQALGQGPQFIFQYYEEEERQRGNFPDRFSGHQFPNYSSELNVNALLLGDSALYLCASSLVWGANYGYTFGSGTRLTVV.

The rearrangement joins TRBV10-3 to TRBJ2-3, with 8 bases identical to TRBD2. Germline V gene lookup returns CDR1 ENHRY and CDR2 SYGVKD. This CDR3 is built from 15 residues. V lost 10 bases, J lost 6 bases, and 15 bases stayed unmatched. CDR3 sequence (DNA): TGTGCCACCGAAGATTCCGGGACTAGGCCCGATACGCAGTATTTT. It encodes CATEDSGTRPDTQYF.